This TCR beta chain was sequenced during a study of blood T cell repertoires in COVID-19. Study background: From the United States, Italy and Spain came samples of acute and convalescent COVID-19. Sources were T cells, B-cell-depleted T cells, or PBMCs; the material itself was cDNA or gDNA.

In the original processing: Using reference gene primer amplification, nucleated cell counts were estimated. Sequencing used immunoSEQ multiplex PCR; TCRdb keeps in-frame clones, though not all of them. V and J calls and clone size are those listed in that table; D and trimming were worked out from the DNA. The table lists around 72,000 clones, over 75% of them singletons, with 11% in the top ten. This sequence originates from a man aged 65 to 85 with active or convalescent COVID-19. Material for sequencing was peripheral blood.

The CDR3, as DNA: TGTGCCATCAGGACGACTAGCGAAAGGGCATATACGCAGTATTTT. Encoded protein: CAIRTTSERAYTQYF. The chain recombines TRBV10-3 with TRBJ2-3, with 8 nucleotides matching TRBD2. Looked up from germline, CDR1 is ENHRY and CDR2 is SYGVKD. The V gene end was trimmed by 6 bases and the J gene end by 7 bases; junction bases not matched to a gene: 12. This CDR3 is 15 amino acids long.